These 4 T cell receptor beta chains were sequenced from one sample in a study of response to subunit inactivated influenza vaccine. TCRdb re-derived calls from the RT-PCR reads in MiXCR, one entry per CDR3 protein. The table shows about 570,000 distinct CDR3 sequences, with 11% occurring only once. This sample was also put to use in a study of T cells expressing NK-cell markers. That work contributes: The TCR beta cDNA came from 5'RACE template switching with UMIs.

The specimen comprised PBMCs from blood, sampled on the day of vaccination. Receptors originate from a man in his forties or fifties who received an inactivated influenza vaccine.

J is TRBJ1-1 and V is TRBV25-1, with D perhaps matching TRBD1 (6 bases). The V gene's germline CDR1 is MGHDK and CDR2 SYGVNS. Trimming shortened V by 6 bases and J by 3 bases, and 14 bases separated the two germline ends. The CDR3 has 14 residues. The CDR3: CASSPRGEYTEAFF. The DNA of the CDR3 is TGTGCCAGCAGCCCCAGGGGAGAATACACTGAAGCTTTCTTT. Filled out from reference TRBV25-1 and TRBJ1-1, the complete variable domain reads EADIYQTPRYLVIGTGKKITLECSQTMGHDKMYWYQQDPGMELHLIHYSYGVNSTEKGDLSSESTVSRIRTEHFPLTLESARPSHTSQYLCASSPRGEYTEAFFGQGTRLTVV.

The sample holds many counts of this clonotype. The chain combines TRBV28 with TRBJ2-1, with 8 bases matching TRBD1. CDR1 MDHEN and CDR2 SYDVKM come from the germline V gene. This CDR3 contains 14 residues. The V gene end was trimmed by 1 base and the J gene end by 7 bases; junction bases not matched to a gene: 3. CDR3 bases: TGTGCCAGCAGTTTATCGGGGACAGGTAATGAGCAGTTCTTC. Translating gives CASSLSGTGNEQFF. Using reference TRBV28 and TRBJ2-1 for the parts outside the CDR3, the full variable domain is DVKVTQSSRYLVKRTGEKVFLECVQDMDHENMFWYRQDPGLGLRLIYFSYDVKMKEKGDIPEGYSVSREKKERFSLILESASTNQTSMYLCASSLSGTGNEQFFGPGTRLTVL.

This clonotype has ten or more counts. The genes are TRBV4-1 and TRBJ1-1; no clear D gene. There are 13 residues in the CDR3. The V end lost 5 bases, the J end lost 11 bases, and 18 bases lay between the germline ends. Germline values: CDR1 MGHRA, CDR2 YSYEKL. The CDR3 sequence: CASSSSHSVWAFF. The CDR3 bases are TGCGCCAGCAGCTCCTCCCATAGCGTCTGGGCTTTCTTT.

This clonotype was found many times. This chain connects TRBV12-3 or TRBV12-4 to TRBJ2-1; TRBD2 agrees at 9 bases. Unmatched junction bases numbered 2, after V lost 1 base and J lost 4 bases. This CDR3 contains 15 residues. The CDR3 DNA follows: TGTGCCAGCAGTTTAGGGCTAGCGGGGTACAATGAGCAGTTCTTC. It codes for CASSLGLAGYNEQFF.